These 21 T cell receptor beta chains share one sample of origin, sequenced in a study of cytomegalovirus exposure and HLA in healthy donors. In the PCR, 60 Vbeta and 13 Jbeta primers were used. Method: immunoSEQ multiplex PCR; TCRdb's copy keeps in-frame clones and lacks some. Found here are 180,000 or so clones; the top ten clones hold less than 0.95%. The sample comprised PBMCs. These receptors were obtained from a woman younger than 30 in good health and CMV-seropositive.

This chain connects TRBV27 to TRBJ1-1; D unclear. V lost 10 bases, J lost 3 bases, and 15 bases lay in between. Germline loops: CDR1 MNHEY, CDR2 SMNVEV (reference sequence). This CDR3 is 13 amino acids long. The CDR3 loop reads CATRDPQDTEAFF. The DNA for the CDR3 is TGTGCCACCCGTGACCCTCAGGACACTGAAGCTTTCTTT.

V usage is TRBV18 and J usage is TRBJ2-3; no reliable D call. CDR3 length: 15 amino acids. V was cut by 2 bases and J by 2 bases, with 11 bases left in between. Germline V gene lookup returns CDR1 KGHSH and CDR2 LQKENI. In DNA, the CDR3 is TGTGCCAGCTCACCAATCCCAGGCCCCACAGATACGCAGTATTTT. Encoded protein: CASSPIPGPTDTQYF.

The J gene is TRBJ1-4, the V gene TRBV6-1, with unresolved D. The length of the CDR3 is 14 residues. V lost 4 bases, J lost 0 bases, and 6 bases lay in between. From germline, CDR1 is MNHNS and CDR2 SASEGT. This chain's CDR3 is CASSGQATNEKLFF. DNA of the CDR3: TGTGCCAGCAGTGGACAAGCAACTAATGAAAAACTGTTTTTT.

The V call is TRBV20-1, the J call TRBJ2-7; D unclear. Germline values: CDR1 DFQATT, CDR2 SNEGSKA (reference sequence). V was trimmed by 5 bases and J by 0 bases, leaving 5 bases between them. The CDR3 length is 11 residues. The CDR3 reads CSAYSSYEQYF. CDR3 nucleotide sequence: TGCAGTGCTTACAGCTCCTACGAGCAGTACTTC.

The genes are TRBV4-1 and TRBJ2-1; 8 bases map to TRBD2. CDR1 is MGHRA and CDR2 is YSYEKL in the germline V gene. J gave up 9 bases and V 1 base, and 8 bases lay outside the gene matches. The CDR3 is 15 amino acids. In DNA, the CDR3 is TGCGCCAGCAGCCAAGGGCGGGGGGCCCTGCGTGAGCAGTTCTTC. This encodes CASSQGRGALREQFF.

V usage is TRBV27 and J usage is TRBJ2-2; tentatively, D is TRBD1 (6 bases). The germline V gene has CDR1 MNHEY and CDR2 SMNVEV (reference sequence). V shed 8 bases and J shed 4 bases, with 14 bases lying between them. The CDR3 runs to 14 residues. CDR3 DNA sequence: TGTGCCAGCTCCCCGACAGGTCTCACCGGGGAGCTGTTTTTT. This encodes CASSPTGLTGELFF.

This sequence joins TRBV5-1 and TRBJ1-2, with D hard to call. The length of the CDR3 is 16 residues. Trimming took off 0 bases at V and 3 bases at J, with 15 bases between the two ends. The germline V gene encodes CDR1 SGHRS and CDR2 YFSETQ. The CDR3 loop reads CASSLDPVARDYGYTF. In DNA form, the CDR3 reads TGCGCCAGCAGCTTGGACCCAGTAGCTCGCGACTATGGCTACACCTTC.

V usage is TRBV25-1 and J usage is TRBJ1-1; 8 nucleotides agree with TRBD1. Germline V CDR1 and CDR2: MGHDK, SYGVNS. With V trimmed by 6 bases and J by 4 bases, 19 bases remained unmatched. The CDR3 is 18 amino acids. The CDR3 loop reads CASSATTGAVGATTEAFF. CDR3 DNA: TGTGCCAGCAGCGCCACGACAGGGGCGGTAGGGGCTACCACTGAAGCTTTCTTT.

The chain employs TRBV7-9 and TRBJ2-1; D perhaps matches TRBD2 (6 bases). Germline V CDR1 and CDR2: SEHNR, FQNEAQ (reference sequence). Trimming cost V 4 bases and J 4 bases, with 17 bases left between them. The CDR3 consists of 16 residues. For the CDR3, the DNA is TGTGCCAGCAGCTCCCCGGTGAACGGGACTTACAATGAGCAGTTCTTC. It encodes CASSSPVNGTYNEQFF.

The genes are TRBV9 and TRBJ2-3, with 10 bases fitting TRBD2. CDR3 length: 14 residues. Trimming at V came to 6 bases and at J to 1 base, leaving 2 bases not matched to a gene. Per the germline V gene, CDR1 is SGDLS and CDR2 is YYNGEE. DNA of the CDR3: TGTGCCAGCACTAGCGGGGGCGGCACAGATACGCAGTATTTT. This sequence encodes CASTSGGGTDTQYF.

The V call is TRBV7-8, the J call TRBJ2-6, with 10 bases matching TRBD1. The CDR3 length is 18 residues. Germline V lookup: CDR1 SGHVS, CDR2 FQNEAQ. Trimming at V came to 4 bases and at J to 4 bases, leaving 10 bases not matched to a gene. The chain's CDR3 is CASSSRTDRGQGANVLTF. The CDR3 DNA is TGTGCCAGCAGCTCCAGGACCGACAGGGGGCAAGGGGCCAACGTCCTGACTTTC.

V usage is TRBV10-3 and J usage is TRBJ1-4, with 9 bases that match TRBD1. The CDR3 is 14 residues long. Losses at the gene ends were 6 bases for V and 8 bases for J; bases not matched to a gene: 7. Germline CDR1 ENHRY, CDR2 SYGVKD. CDR3 amino acids: CAISPGQGEEKLFF. Written as DNA, the CDR3 is TGTGCCATCAGCCCGGGACAGGGAGAGGAAAAACTGTTTTTT.

V and J are TRBV21-1 and TRBJ2-7; TRBD2 is the table's D call, not checked against the DNA. TRBV21-1 is a pseudogene segment. This CDR3 has 16 amino acids. The CDR3 coding sequence is TGTGCCAGCAGCAAAAAAGCGAGGCGGGGAGAACACGAGCAGTACTTC. It specifies CASSKKARRGEHEQYF.

Note on this clone: The same CDR3 is also encoded by other DNA sequences in this sample. The CDR3 nucleotides read TGTGCCAGCAGCCGGAGTGGAAACACCATATATTTT. Translated, it gives CASSRSGNTIYF. The V and J genes are TRBV9 and TRBJ1-3, with unresolved D. The CDR3 is 12 amino acids. V was cut by 4 bases and J by 3 bases, with 5 bases left in between. CDR1 is SGDLS and CDR2 is YYNGEE in the germline V gene.

The V and J genes are TRBV9 and TRBJ1-2; TRBD1 is a possible D gene (6 bases). Trimming removed 3 bases at V and 5 bases at J, with 8 bases between. This CDR3 spans 12 amino acids. Germline loops: CDR1 SGDLS, CDR2 YYNGEE. CDR3 in amino acids: CASSAQGYGYTF. The CDR3 DNA reads as TGTGCCAGCAGCGCCCAGGGGTATGGCTACACCTTC.

This sequence joins TRBV29-1 and TRBJ2-2, with TRBD2 matching over 8 bases. Looked up from germline, CDR1 is SQVTM and CDR2 is ANQGSEA. The CDR3 consists of 14 residues. V was pared by 5 bases and J by 2 bases, with 4 bases of the junction left unmatched. In DNA, the CDR3 is TGCAGCGTTCAGGCGGGGGGAAACACCGGGGAGCTGTTTTTT. Protein product: CSVQAGGNTGELFF.

The chain recombines TRBV19 with TRBJ2-7, with 7 bases lining up with TRBD2. Trimming cost V 5 bases and J 2 bases; bases outside gene matches: 9. The CDR3 is 15 residues long. Germline CDR1 reads LNHDA; CDR2 reads SQIVND (reference sequence). CDR3 residues: CASSPSGGGPYEQYF. The DNA of the CDR3 is TGTGCCAGTAGTCCTTCTGGCGGGGGACCCTACGAGCAGTACTTC.

The chain is built from TRBV29-1 and TRBJ2-1, with a weak D call TRBD1 (6 bases). The CDR3 has 15 residues. With 5 bases removed from V and 7 bases from J, the gap between germline ends came to 21 bases. The germline CDR1 and CDR2 sequences are SQVTM and ANQGSEA. CDR3 residues: CSVQKGQGKGNEQFF. CDR3 bases: TGCAGCGTTCAGAAGGGGCAGGGGAAGGGAAATGAGCAGTTCTTC.

The J gene is TRBJ2-7, the V gene TRBV15; TRBD2 matches 7 bases. The V and J ends lost 5 bases and 4 bases, in that order; junction bases with no gene match: 8. CDR1 and CDR2 from the germline V gene are LNHNV and YYDKDF (reference sequence). This CDR3 has 14 amino acids. The chain's CDR3 is CATSSPGGLYEQYF. CDR3 nucleotide sequence: TGTGCCACCAGCTCGCCGGGGGGTCTGTACGAGCAGTACTTC.

The chain carries TRBV5-5 and TRBJ2-1; the D is unclear. V was clipped by 1 base and J by 2 bases, with 4 bases between them. CDR3 length: 13 residues. Germline V CDR1 and CDR2: SGHKS, YYEKEE (reference sequence). In nucleotides, the CDR3 is TGTGCCAGCAGCTTGCCTACCTACAATGAGCAGTTCTTC. Its protein product is CASSLPTYNEQFF. Full variable domain (remainder filled in from reference TRBV5-5 and TRBJ2-1): DAGVTQSPTHLIKTRGQQVTLRCSPISGHKSVSWYQQVLGQGPQFIFQYYEKEERGRGNFPDRFSARQFPNYSSELNVNALLLGDSALYLCASSLPTYNEQFFGPGTRLTVL.

The chain recombines TRBV7-9 with TRBJ1-5, with 8 bases aligning to TRBD1. This CDR3 is built from 14 residues. Losses at the gene ends were 4 bases for V and 7 bases for J; bases not matched to a gene: 6. Germline V CDR1 and CDR2: SEHNR, FQNEAQ (reference sequence). CDR3 region: CASSWGQAAQPQHF. The CDR3 nucleotides are TGTGCCAGCAGCTGGGGACAGGCTGCGCAGCCCCAGCATTTT. The whole variable domain, filled in from reference TRBV7-9 and TRBJ1-5, reads DTGVSQNPRHKITKRGQNVTFRCDPISEHNRLYWYRQTLGQGPEFLTYFQNEAQLEKSRLLSDRFSAERPKGSFSTLEIQRTEQGDSAMYLCASSWGQAAQPQHFGDGTRLSIL.